This T cell receptor (beta chain) was retrieved from a study of T cell responses to AZD1222 COVID-19 vaccine. Profiling relied on immunoSEQ multiplex PCR, and the TCRdb table lists in-frame clones only, not all of them. The table records 150,000 to 200,000 clones, approximately 92% of them present only once. Findings and limits, study-wide: Spike-specific TCRs gained breadth and depth after people received two AZD1222 doses. Clonal diversity was possibly underestimated, and white British individuals and females predominated among donors.

This clone showed up just once. Its antigen is undetermined. The starting material was peripheral blood, obtained on day 0 of AZD1222 vaccination. The TCR comes from an adult in good health.

The CDR3 region has the DNA TGTGCCAGCAGCCAATTGGGGGGACTCTATGGCTACACCTTC. Translation gives CASSQLGGLYGYTF. The chain recombines TRBV3-1 (or the pseudogene TRBV3-2) with TRBJ1-2; a weak D match, TRBD1 (5 bases). The V end was cut by 2 bases, the J end by 4 bases, with 11 bases between. Per germline, CDR1 LGHDT and CDR2 YNNKEL (reference sequence). The CDR3 covers 14 residues.